The clone carrying this T cell receptor beta chain was counted a single time. As yet, its antigen is unknown. CDR3 length equals 18 residues. V lost 7 bases to trimming and J lost 3 bases, with 27 bases between them. CDR1 is SGHAT and CDR2 is FQNNGV in the germline V gene. Cells were stimulated with CMV-infected fibroblast lysates at approximately 10 ug/mL. Responding CD4+ T cells were sorted by upregulation of both CD40 ligand and CD69. The sample originates from a study of persistence of HIV-infected CD4 T cells. For the study at large: A couple of participants gave one leukapheresis sample; others gave up to about 200 mL blood repeatedly. Broader study findings: Proviral oligoclonality tracked with TCR oligoclonality within the same sorted cells.

The immunoSEQ assay was version 4, run in survey mode. Measured with immunoSEQ multiplex PCR; TCRdb has only the in-frame clones, and not every one. The data show roughly 7,100 clones, with about 79% seen just once and roughly 70% held by the top ten. The TCR originated in an adult woman with HIV who was CMV-seropositive. The genes are TRBV11-2 and TRBJ1-2; D gene unclear. This specimen was CD4+ T cells sorted from PBMCs after approximately 19-hour stimulation, taken from a patient who received antiretroviral therapy. The CDR3 DNA reads as TGTGCCAGCACCCTTAGGGTGGCAGGAGGAGGAGGGCACTATGGCTACACCTTC. It codes for CASTLRVAGGGGHYGYTF.